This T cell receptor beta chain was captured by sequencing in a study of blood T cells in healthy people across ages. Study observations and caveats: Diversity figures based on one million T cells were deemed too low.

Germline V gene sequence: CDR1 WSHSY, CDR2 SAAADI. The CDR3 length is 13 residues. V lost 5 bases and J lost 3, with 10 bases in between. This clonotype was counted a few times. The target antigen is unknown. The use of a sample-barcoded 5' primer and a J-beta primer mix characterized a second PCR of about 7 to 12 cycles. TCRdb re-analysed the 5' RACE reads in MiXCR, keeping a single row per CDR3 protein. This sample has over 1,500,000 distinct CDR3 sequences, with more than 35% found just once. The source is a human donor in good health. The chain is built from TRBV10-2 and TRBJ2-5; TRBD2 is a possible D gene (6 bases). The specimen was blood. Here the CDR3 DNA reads TGCGCCAGCAGTTGGGACTTCGAAGAGACCCAGTACTTC. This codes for CASSWDFEETQYF.